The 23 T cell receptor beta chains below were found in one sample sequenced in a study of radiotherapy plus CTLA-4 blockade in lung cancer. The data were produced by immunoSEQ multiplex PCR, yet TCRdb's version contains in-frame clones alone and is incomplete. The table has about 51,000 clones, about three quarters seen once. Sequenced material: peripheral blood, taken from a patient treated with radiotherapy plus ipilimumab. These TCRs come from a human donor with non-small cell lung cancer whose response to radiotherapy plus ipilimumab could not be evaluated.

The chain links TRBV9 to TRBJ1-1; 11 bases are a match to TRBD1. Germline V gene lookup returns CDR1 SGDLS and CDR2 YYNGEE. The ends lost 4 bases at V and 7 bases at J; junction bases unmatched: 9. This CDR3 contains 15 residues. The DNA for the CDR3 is TGTGCCAGCAGCCCCCGAGGTGGGACAGGGGGTGAAGCTTTCTTT. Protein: CASSPRGGTGGEAFF.

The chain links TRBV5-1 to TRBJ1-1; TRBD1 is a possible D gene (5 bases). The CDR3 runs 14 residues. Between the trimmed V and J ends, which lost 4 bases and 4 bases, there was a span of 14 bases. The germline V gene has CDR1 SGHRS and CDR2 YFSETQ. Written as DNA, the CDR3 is TGCGCCAGCAGCCCGGACGGGGGATCCACTGAAGCTTTCTTT. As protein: CASSPDGGSTEAFF. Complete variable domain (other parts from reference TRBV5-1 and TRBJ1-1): KAGVTQTPRYLIKTRGQQVTLSCSPISGHRSVSWYQQTPGQGLQFLFEYFSETQRNKGNFPGRFSGRQFSNSRSEMNVSTLELGDSALYLCASSPDGGSTEAFFGQGTRLTVV.

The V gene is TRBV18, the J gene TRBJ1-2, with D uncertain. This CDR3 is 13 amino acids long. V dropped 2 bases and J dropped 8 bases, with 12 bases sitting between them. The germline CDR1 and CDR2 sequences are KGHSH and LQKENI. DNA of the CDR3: TGTGCCAGCTCACCAATTGCGTTTGAGGGCTACACCTTC. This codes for CASSPIAFEGYTF.

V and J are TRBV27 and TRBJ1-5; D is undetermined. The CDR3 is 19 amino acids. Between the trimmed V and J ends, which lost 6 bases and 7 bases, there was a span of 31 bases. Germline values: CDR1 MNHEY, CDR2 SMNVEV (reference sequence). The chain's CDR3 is CASSPWGGRNSYGGQPQHF. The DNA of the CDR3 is TGTGCCAGCAGCCCATGGGGAGGGCGCAATTCCTATGGAGGGCAGCCCCAGCATTTT.

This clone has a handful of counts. CDR3 protein: CASSLGGGEQYF. CDR3 nucleotide sequence: TGTGCCAGCAGCTTAGGGGGGGGCGAGCAGTACTTC. The V call is TRBV7-9, the J call TRBJ2-7; TRBD2 agrees at 7 bases. Per the germline V gene, CDR1 is SEHNR and CDR2 is FQNEAQ (reference sequence). With V trimmed by 1 base and J by 6 bases, 0 bases remained unmatched. The CDR3 is 12 residues long.

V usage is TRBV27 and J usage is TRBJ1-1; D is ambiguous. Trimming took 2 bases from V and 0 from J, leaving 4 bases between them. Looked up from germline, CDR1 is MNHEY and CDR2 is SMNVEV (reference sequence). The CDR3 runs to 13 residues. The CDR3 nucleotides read TGTGCCAGCAGTTTAGCGATGAACACTGAAGCTTTCTTT. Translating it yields CASSLAMNTEAFF.

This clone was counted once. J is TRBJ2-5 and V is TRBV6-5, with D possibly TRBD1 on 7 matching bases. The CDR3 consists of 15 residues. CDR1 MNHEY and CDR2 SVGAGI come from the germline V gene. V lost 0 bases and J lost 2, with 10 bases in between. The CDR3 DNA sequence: TGTGCCAGCAGTTACTCGTCAGGGGGGCAAGAGACCCAGTACTTC. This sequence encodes CASSYSSGGQETQYF.

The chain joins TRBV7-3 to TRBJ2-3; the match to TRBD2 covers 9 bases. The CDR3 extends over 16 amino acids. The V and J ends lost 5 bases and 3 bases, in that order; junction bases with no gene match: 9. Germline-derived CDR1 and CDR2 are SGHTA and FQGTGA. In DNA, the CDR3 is TGTGCCAGCAGCCCGCAAGCGGGAGGAGGGACAGATACGCAGTATTTT. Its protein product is CASSPQAGGGTDTQYF. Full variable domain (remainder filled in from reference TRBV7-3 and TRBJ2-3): GAGVSQTPSNKVTEKGKYVELRCDPISGHTALYWYRQSLGQGPEFLIYFQGTGAADDSGLPNDRFFAVRPEGSVSTLKIQRTERGDSAVYLCASSPQAGGGTDTQYFGPGTRLTVL.

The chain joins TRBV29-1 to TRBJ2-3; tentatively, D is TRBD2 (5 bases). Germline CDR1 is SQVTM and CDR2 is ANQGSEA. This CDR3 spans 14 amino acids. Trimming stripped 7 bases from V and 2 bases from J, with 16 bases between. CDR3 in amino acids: CSASGIFSTDTQYF. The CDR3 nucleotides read TGCAGCGCTTCCGGGATCTTCTCCACAGATACGCAGTATTTT.

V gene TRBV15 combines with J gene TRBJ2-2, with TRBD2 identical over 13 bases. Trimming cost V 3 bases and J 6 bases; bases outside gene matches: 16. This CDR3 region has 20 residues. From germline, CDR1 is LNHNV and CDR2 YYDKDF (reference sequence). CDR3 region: CATSRRGGTGGLAGAGELFF. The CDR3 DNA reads TGTGCCACCAGCAGGAGGGGTGGTACAGGAGGACTAGCGGGAGCCGGGGAGCTGTTTTTT.

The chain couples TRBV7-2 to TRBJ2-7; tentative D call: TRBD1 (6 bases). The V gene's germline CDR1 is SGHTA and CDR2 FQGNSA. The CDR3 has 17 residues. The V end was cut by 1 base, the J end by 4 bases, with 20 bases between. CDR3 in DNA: TGTGCCAGCAGCTTAGGGCTGGGTTGGGGGCTTAGTTACGAGCAGTACTTC. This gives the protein CASSLGLGWGLSYEQYF.

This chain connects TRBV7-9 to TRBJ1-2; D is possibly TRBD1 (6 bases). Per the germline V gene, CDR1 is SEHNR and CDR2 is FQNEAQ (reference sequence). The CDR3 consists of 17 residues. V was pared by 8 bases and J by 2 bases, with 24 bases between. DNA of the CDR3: TGTGCCAGCGGCTCGCAGGGGACCGCGCATCAGAACTATGGCTACACCTTC. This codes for CASGSQGTAHQNYGYTF.

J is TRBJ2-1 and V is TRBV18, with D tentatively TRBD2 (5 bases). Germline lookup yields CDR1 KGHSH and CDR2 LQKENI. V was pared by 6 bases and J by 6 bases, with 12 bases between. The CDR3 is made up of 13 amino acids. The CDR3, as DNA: TGTGCCAGCTCCGAGACAAGCGGCAATGAGCAGTTCTTC. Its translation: CASSETSGNEQFF.

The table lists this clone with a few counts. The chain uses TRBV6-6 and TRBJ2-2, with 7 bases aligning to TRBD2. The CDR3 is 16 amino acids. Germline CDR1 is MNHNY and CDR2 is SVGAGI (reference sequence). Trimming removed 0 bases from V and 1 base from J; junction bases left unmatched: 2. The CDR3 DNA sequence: TGTGCCAGCAGTTACTCGACGGGGGGGAACACCGGGGAGCTGTTTTTT. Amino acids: CASSYSTGGNTGELFF.

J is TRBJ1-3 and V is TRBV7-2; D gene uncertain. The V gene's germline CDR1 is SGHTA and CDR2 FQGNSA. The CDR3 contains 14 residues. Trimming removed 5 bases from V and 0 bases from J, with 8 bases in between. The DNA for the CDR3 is TGTGCCAGCAGCCAGCGAAACTCTGGAAACACCATATATTTT. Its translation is CASSQRNSGNTIYF.

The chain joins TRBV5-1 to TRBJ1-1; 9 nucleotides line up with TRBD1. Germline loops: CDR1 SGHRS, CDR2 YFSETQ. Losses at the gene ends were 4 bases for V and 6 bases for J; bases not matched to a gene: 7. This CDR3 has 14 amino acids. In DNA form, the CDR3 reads TGCGCCAGCAGCGAGCGGACAGGGGCTGCTGAAGCTTTCTTT. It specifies CASSERTGAAEAFF.

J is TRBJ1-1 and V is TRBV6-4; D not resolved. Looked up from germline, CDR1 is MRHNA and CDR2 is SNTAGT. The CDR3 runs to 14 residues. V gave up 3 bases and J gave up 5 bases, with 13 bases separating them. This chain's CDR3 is CASSDRDSGTEAFF. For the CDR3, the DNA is TGTGCCAGCAGTGATAGAGACTCGGGGACTGAAGCTTTCTTT.

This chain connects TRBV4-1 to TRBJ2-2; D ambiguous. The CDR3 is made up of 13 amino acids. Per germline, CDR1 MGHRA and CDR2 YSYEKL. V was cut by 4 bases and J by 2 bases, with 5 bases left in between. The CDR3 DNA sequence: TGCGCCAGCAGCCCTCTTAACACCGGGGAGCTGTTTTTT. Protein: CASSPLNTGELFF.

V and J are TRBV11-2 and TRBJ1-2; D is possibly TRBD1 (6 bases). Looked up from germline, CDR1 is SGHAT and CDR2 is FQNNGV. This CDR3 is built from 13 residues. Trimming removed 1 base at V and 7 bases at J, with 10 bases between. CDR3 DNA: TGTGCCAGCAGCTTAGGGGAAGGGGGTGGCTACACCTTC. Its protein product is CASSLGEGGGYTF.

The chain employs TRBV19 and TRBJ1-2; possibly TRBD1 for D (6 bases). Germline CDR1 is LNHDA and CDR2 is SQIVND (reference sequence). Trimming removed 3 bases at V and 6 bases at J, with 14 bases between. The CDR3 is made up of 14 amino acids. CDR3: CASSIKTGTHGYTF. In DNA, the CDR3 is TGTGCCAGTAGTATCAAAACAGGGACCCATGGCTACACCTTC. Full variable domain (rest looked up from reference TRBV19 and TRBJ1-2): DGGITQSPKYLFRKEGQNVTLSCEQNLNHDAMYWYRQDPGQGLRLIYYSQIVNDFQKGDIAEGYSVSREKKESFPLTVTSAQKNPTAFYLCASSIKTGTHGYTFGSGTRLTVV.

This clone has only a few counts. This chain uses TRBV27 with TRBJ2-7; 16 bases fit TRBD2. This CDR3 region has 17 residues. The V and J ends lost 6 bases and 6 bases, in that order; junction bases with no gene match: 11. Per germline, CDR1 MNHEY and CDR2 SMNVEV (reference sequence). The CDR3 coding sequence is TGTGCCAGCAGCGGGATCGGGACTAGCGGGAGGGCTGCCGAGCAGTACTTC. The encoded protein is CASSGIGTSGRAAEQYF.

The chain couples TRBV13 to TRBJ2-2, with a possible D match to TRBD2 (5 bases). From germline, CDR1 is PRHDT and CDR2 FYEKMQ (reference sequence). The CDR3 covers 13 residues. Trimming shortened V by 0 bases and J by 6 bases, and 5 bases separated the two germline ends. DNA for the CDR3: TGTGCCAGCAGCTTAGGCGGGGCCGGGGAGCTGTTTTTT. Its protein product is CASSLGGAGELFF.

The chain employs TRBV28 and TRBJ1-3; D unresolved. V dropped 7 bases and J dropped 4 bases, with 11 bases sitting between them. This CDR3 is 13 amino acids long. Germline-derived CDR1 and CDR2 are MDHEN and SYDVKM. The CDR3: CASIPWAGNTIYF. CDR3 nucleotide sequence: TGTGCCAGCATTCCGTGGGCCGGAAACACCATATATTTT.